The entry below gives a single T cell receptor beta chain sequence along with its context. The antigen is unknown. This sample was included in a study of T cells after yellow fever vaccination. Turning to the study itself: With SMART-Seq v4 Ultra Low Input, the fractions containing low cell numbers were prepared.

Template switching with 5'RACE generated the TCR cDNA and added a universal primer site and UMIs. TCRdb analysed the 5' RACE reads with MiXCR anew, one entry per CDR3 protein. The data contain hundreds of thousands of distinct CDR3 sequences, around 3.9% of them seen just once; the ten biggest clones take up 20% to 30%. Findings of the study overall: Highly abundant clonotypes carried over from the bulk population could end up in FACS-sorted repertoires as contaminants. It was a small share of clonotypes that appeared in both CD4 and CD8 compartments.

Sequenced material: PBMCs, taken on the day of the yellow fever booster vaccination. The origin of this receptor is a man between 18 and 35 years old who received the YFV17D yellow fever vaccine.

CDR3 region: CASSLNPVRGTQYF. The CDR3 DNA sequence: TGCGCCAGCAGCTTGAATCCGGTCCGGGGGACCCAGTACTTC. The chain links TRBV5-1 to TRBJ2-5; possibly TRBD2 for D (5 bases). V gave up 1 base and J gave up 7 bases, with 14 bases separating them. The germline CDR1 and CDR2 sequences are SGHRS and YFSETQ. CDR3 length equals 14 residues.